The rows below give T cell receptor beta chains drawn from one sample of a study of T cells in Graves' hyperthyroidism and ophthalmopathy. In TCRdb, the multiplex PCR reads were re-called with MiXCR into one record per CDR3 protein. The data show nearly 600,000 distinct CDR3 sequences, with approximately 14% seen just once and roughly 7.1% held by the top ten. The sequenced sample was blood. These receptors all stem from a woman aged 18-29 years with Graves' ophthalmopathy. The CDR3 runs from the conserved cysteine through the conserved F or W. D genes are given only for firm matches. The size entry is marked missing in some rows and otherwise reads once, few, many or a size class.

len	j_gene	abundance	d_gene	v_gene	CDR3aa	CDR3nt
15	TRBJ2-7	NA	TRBD2	TRBV5-1	CASNGGSGAYNEQYF	TGCGCCAGCAATGGCGGGAGCGGAGCCTACAATGAGCAGTACTTC
12	TRBJ2-7	NA	TRBD1	TRBV11-3	CASSHRGLQQYF	TGTGCCAGCAGCCACAGGGGATTGCAGCAGTACTTC
14	TRBJ1-1	many	TRBD1	TRBV9	CASRGTGMNGEAFF	TGTGCCAGCAGGGGGACAGGGATGAACGGTGAAGCTTTCTTT
16	TRBJ2-3	many	TRBD1	TRBV7-2	CASSPSPGGGTDTQYF	TGTGCCAGCAGCCCATCCCCAGGGGGCGGCACAGATACGCAGTATTTT
11	TRBJ1-6	few	TRBD1	TRBV12-3/TRBV12-4	CGQGPNSPLHF	TGTGGACAGGGGCCAAATTCACCCCTCCACTTT
16	TRBJ2-1	NA	NA	TRBV20-1	CSPQGRPRVTYNEQFF	TGCAGTCCACAGGGGAGGCCCAGAGTAACTTACAATGAGCAGTTCTTC
15	TRBJ2-7	many	TRBD2	TRBV7-9	CASSRAAGVFYEQYF	TGTGCCAGCAGCAGGGCGGCGGGAGTCTTCTACGAGCAGTACTTC
16	TRBJ2-7	many	NA	TRBV20-1	CSARDLRQGLSYEQYF	TGCAGTGCTAGAGATCTGAGACAGGGACTCTCCTACGAGCAGTACTTC
16	TRBJ2-6	few	NA	TRBV4-3	CASSPYGGQGPIVLTF	TGCGCCAGCAGCCCCTATGGGGGACAAGGACCTATTGTCCTGACTTTC
13	TRBJ1-2	many	NA	TRBV30	CAWSGTAYYGYTF	TGTGCCTGGAGTGGAACAGCTTACTATGGCTACACCTTC
15	TRBJ1-1	many	NA	TRBV28	CASSPLGATNTEAFF	TGTGCCAGCAGTCCCTTGGGAGCTACGAACACTGAAGCTTTCTTT
16	TRBJ2-1	NA	TRBD2	TRBV24-1	CATSDYGGAGLNEQFF	TGTGCCACCAGTGATTACGGGGGGGCTGGACTCAATGAGCAATTCTTC
16	TRBJ2-3	NA	NA	TRBV12-5	CASGLVHLARTDTQYF	TGTGCTAGTGGTTTGGTACATCTAGCGAGGACAGATACGCAGTATTTT
12	TRBJ2-7	many	TRBD1	TRBV10-2	CASGQGEDEQYF	TGCGCCAGCGGACAGGGGGAGGACGAGCAGTACTTC
15	TRBJ2-1	many	TRBD2	TRBV10-3	CAISPGLAKYNEQFF	TGTGCCATCAGCCCGGGACTAGCGAAATACAATGAGCAGTTCTTC
15	TRBJ1-5	NA	NA	TRBV27	CASEEPWGSNQPQHF	TGTGCCAGCGAAGAACCCTGGGGATCTAATCAGCCCCAGCATTTT
16	TRBJ1-2	many	NA	TRBV7-6	CASSLGNPGSNYGYTF	TGTGCCAGCAGCTTAGGTAATCCCGGCTCCAACTATGGCTACACCTTC
15	TRBJ2-7	NA	NA	TRBV4-1	CASSQQGFKDYEQYF	TGCGCCAGCAGCCAACAGGGTTTTAAAGACTACGAGCAGTACTTC
15	TRBJ2-4	NA	NA	TRBV2	CASSERSLAQNIQYF	TGTGCCAGCAGTGAAAGGTCTCTAGCCCAAAACATTCAGTACTTC
15	TRBJ1-5	many	NA	TRBV7-9	CASSLAGPSNQPQHF	TGTGCCAGCAGCTTAGCGGGGCCTAGCAATCAGCCCCAGCATTTT
14	TRBJ1-2	few	NA	TRBV5-1	CASSPGMDNYGYTF	TGCGCCAGCAGCCCCGGGATGGATAACTATGGCTACACCTTC
18	TRBJ1-5	many	NA	TRBV7-2	CASSLFPTDSISSQPQHF	TGTGCCAGCAGCTTATTCCCAACCGACTCCATCTCCAGTCAGCCCCAGCATTTT
15	TRBJ2-7	many	NA	TRBV7-3	CASSFSLRGPYEQYF	TGTGCCAGCAGCTTCTCGCTTAGGGGACCCTACGAGCAGTACTTC
18	TRBJ1-5	NA	NA	TRBV7-9	CASSLGSGQTYSNQPQHF	TGTGCCAGCAGCTTAGGGAGCGGGCAGACCTATAGCAATCAGCCCCAGCATTTT
14	TRBJ2-1	few	TRBD1	TRBV9	CASSVQYRGNEQFF	TGTGCCAGCAGCGTCCAGTACAGGGGCAATGAGCAGTTCTTC
15	TRBJ1-5	NA	TRBD1	TRBV2	CASRFRQGGNRPQHF	TGTGCCAGCCGTTTCCGACAGGGGGGCAATCGGCCCCAGCATTTT